The clone carrying this TCR beta chain has more than one count but fewer than ten. Its antigen is undetermined. These data are taken from a study of Ad26.COV2.S vaccination and SARS-CoV-2 variants. About the research overall: Ad26.COV2.S arm of COV1001 included the donor.

CDR3 length: 16 residues. Germline assignment: CDR1 MNHEY and CDR2 SVGEGT. V lost 3 bases to trimming and J lost 7 bases, with 19 bases between them. As to treatment: about 20 received Ad26.COV2.S at low or high dose, single or two shots; several received placebo; per-sample allocation not given. Sampling was done on day 63 after the first vaccine or placebo injection. A Boston donor was an adult aged 18-55 years. The table came from immunoSEQ multiplex PCR; TCRdb's copy has only in-frame clones and leaves some out. The sample carries about 400,000 clones, about four fifths recorded once. Study-wide results and caveats: Total T cell responses, in the TCR breadth and depth analyses, may have been underestimated.

Material: peripheral blood, obtained in a trial of Ad26.COV2.S vaccine versus placebo. This TCR derives from a person between 18 and 60 years old who received the Ad26.COV2.S COVID-19 vaccine or a placebo. This chain joins TRBV6-2 or TRBV6-3 and TRBJ1-5; D might be TRBD1 (6 bases). For the CDR3, the DNA is TGTGCCAGCAGTTATTGGCAGGGGACCGAAAGGCAGCCCCAGCATTTT. Translating it yields CASSYWQGTERQPQHF.